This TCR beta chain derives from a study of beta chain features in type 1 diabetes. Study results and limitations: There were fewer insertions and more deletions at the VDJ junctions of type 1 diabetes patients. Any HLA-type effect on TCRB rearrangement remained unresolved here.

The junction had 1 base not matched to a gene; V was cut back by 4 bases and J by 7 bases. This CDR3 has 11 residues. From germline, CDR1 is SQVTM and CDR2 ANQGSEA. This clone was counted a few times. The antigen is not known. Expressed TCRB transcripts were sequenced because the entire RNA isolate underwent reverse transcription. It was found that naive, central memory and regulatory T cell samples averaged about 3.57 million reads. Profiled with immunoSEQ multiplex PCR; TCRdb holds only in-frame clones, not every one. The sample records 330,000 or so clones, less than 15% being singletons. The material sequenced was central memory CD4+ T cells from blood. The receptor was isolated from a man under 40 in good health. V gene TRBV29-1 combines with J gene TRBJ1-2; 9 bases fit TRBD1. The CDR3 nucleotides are TGCAGCGTTGGGGACAGGGCTGGCTACACCTTC. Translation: CSVGDRAGYTF.